The 8 T cell receptor beta chains given below trace back to one sample, sequenced in a study of shared clonotypes between healthy human individuals. Assay: immunoSEQ multiplex PCR; the TCRdb copy retains only in-frame clones and omits some. This sample has about 2.2 million clones, with around 93% found just once. Naive CD8 cells comprised CD45RO-negative, CCR7-positively selected cells, excluding terminally differentiated effector memory CD45RA+ cells. The specimen was naive CD8+ T cells from PBMCs. The receptors come from a man younger than 30 in good health. Some clones in this sample may be carry-over from other donors' samples.

The chain is built from TRBV28 and TRBJ2-2, with 11 bases lining up with TRBD2. Trimming at V came to 3 bases and at J to 6 bases, leaving 3 bases not matched to a gene. This CDR3 is built from 15 residues. CDR1 is MDHEN and CDR2 is SYDVKM in the germline V gene. The CDR3 loop reads CASSLVAGGPGELFF. CDR3 coding DNA: TGTGCCAGCAGTTTGGTAGCGGGAGGGCCCGGGGAGCTGTTTTTT.

The gene calls are TRBV5-4 and TRBJ1-2; D not resolved. V lost 0 bases to trimming and J lost 8 bases, with 5 bases between them. The CDR3 spans 11 residues. The germline gives CDR1 SGHNT, CDR2 YYREEE (reference sequence). The CDR3 loop is CASSLERGYTF. CDR3 coding DNA: TGTGCCAGCAGCTTGGAGCGGGGCTACACCTTC.

The V gene is TRBV28, the J gene TRBJ2-3; D perhaps matches TRBD2 (5 bases). The CDR3 runs to 15 residues. Germline V lookup: CDR1 MDHEN, CDR2 SYDVKM. With 10 bases removed from V and 7 bases from J, the gap between germline ends came to 24 bases. The CDR3 region has the DNA TGTGCCACCAGACCTGGGGAGAATTGGCCCAATACGCAGTATTTT. Amino acids: CATRPGENWPNTQYF.

The V and J genes are TRBV11-2 and TRBJ2-6, with TRBD1 as a possible D gene (6 bases). Germline V lookup: CDR1 SGHAT, CDR2 FQNNGV. This CDR3 is 17 amino acids long. V lost 0 bases and J 0 bases, leaving 9 bases between the germline ends. The CDR3 DNA reads TGTGCCAGCAGCTTAGAGATGACAGGCTCTGGGGCCAACGTCCTGACTTTC. This sequence encodes CASSLEMTGSGANVLTF.

The gene calls are TRBV6-6 and TRBJ2-7; 7 bases align to TRBD1. CDR1 is MNHNY, CDR2 SVGAGI, per germline (reference sequence). V trimming: 6 bases; J trimming: 0 bases; junction bases outside the gene matches: 8. The length of the CDR3 is 15 residues. CDR3 DNA sequence: TGTGCCAGCAGCGCGGACAGGATGAGCTCCTACGAGCAGTACTTC. It translates to CASSADRMSSYEQYF.

This chain joins TRBV27 and TRBJ1-2, with unresolved D. This CDR3 is 14 amino acids long. The germline gives CDR1 MNHEY, CDR2 SMNVEV (reference sequence). V gave up 2 bases and J gave up 4 bases, with 11 bases separating them. CDR3 in amino acids: CASSLLPPGYGYTF. For the CDR3, the DNA is TGTGCCAGCAGTTTACTGCCTCCGGGCTATGGCTACACCTTC.

About this clone itself: The identical CDR3 is also encoded by other nucleotide sequences in the sample. V usage is TRBV28 and J usage is TRBJ2-7; D might be TRBD1 or TRBD2, each matching 6 bases. The CDR3 sequence is 15 residues long. The germline gives CDR1 MDHEN, CDR2 SYDVKM. The V end was cut by 2 bases, the J end by 0 bases, with 11 bases between. CDR3 DNA: TGTGCCAGCAGTTTAAGGGGGGACTCCTCCTACGAGCAGTACTTC. Translating gives CASSLRGDSSYEQYF.

This clone has a handful of counts. The rearrangement uses TRBV29-1 and TRBJ1-2; a weak D match, TRBD1 (5 bases). The ends were cut back, 3 bases at V and 5 bases at J, with 13 bases in the middle. The germline gives CDR1 SQVTM, CDR2 ANQGSEA. The CDR3 runs 13 residues. CDR3 bases: TGCAGCGTTGACCAGGGAGGCCTTTATGGCTACACCTTC. Protein: CSVDQGGLYGYTF.